The clone carrying this TCR beta chain occurred many times. Its antigen remains unknown. This entry comes from a study of Graves' ophthalmopathy and Graves' hyperthyroidism. Study-level points and caveats: Most clonotypes expanded in thyroid above 0.001 frequency were present in blood too.

Per the germline V gene, CDR1 is SGHRS and CDR2 is YFSETQ. Trimming removed 0 bases from V and 3 bases from J; junction bases left unmatched: 5. This CDR3 region has 15 residues. Amplifying from RNA transcripts, the study obtained TCR beta CDR3 regions. HTBI primers were employed in first-round RT-PCR, then a second-round multiplex PCR followed. TCRdb reprocessed the multiplex PCR reads via MiXCR and lists one record per CDR3 protein. This table holds around 520,000 distinct CDR3 sequences, under 45% found once. The chain has TRBV5-1 and TRBJ2-7, with 8 bases aligning to TRBD1. This TCR was sampled from an adult man with Graves' hyperthyroidism. Sample: peripheral blood or thyroid tissue (not recorded which). Here the CDR3 reads CASSLAEGQGYEQYF. Here the CDR3 DNA reads TGCGCCAGCAGCTTGGCGGAAGGACAGGGCTACGAGCAGTACTTC.